Each of the 21 T cell receptor beta chains below was sequenced from the same sample in a study of cytomegalovirus exposure and HLA in healthy donors. This PCR relied on a set of 60 Vbeta primers and 13 Jbeta primers. The protocol was immunoSEQ multiplex PCR, while the TCRdb copy is restricted to in-frame clones and leaves out a portion. The sample records over 150,000 clones, about 80% being singletons. Sequenced sample: PBMCs. These receptors were obtained from a woman aged 55-69 years in good health and CMV-seropositive.

The chain is built from TRBV30 and TRBJ1-4; weak D call: TRBD1 (5 bases). Between the trimmed V and J ends, which lost 4 bases and 7 bases, there was a span of 16 bases. The CDR3 runs 14 residues. Germline V lookup: CDR1 GTSNPN, CDR2 SVGIG (reference sequence). The CDR3, as DNA: TGTGCCTGGAACCGGGGCGGGGAGGGTGAAAAACTGTTTTTT. Residues: CAWNRGGEGEKLFF.

The rearrangement joins TRBV18 to TRBJ2-2; perhaps TRBD2 as D (6 bases). Looked up from germline, CDR1 is KGHSH and CDR2 is LQKENI. The CDR3 totals 15 residues. Trimming cost V 6 bases and J 5 bases, with 16 bases left between them. DNA for the CDR3: TGTGCCAGCTCCCCGCCGGCGGGAACTACCGGGGAGCTGTTTTTT. It codes for CASSPPAGTTGELFF.

Only one count was recorded for this clone. Here the CDR3 DNA reads TGTGCCAGCAGCTTGGCTCCTAGCGGGGTCACAGATACGCAGTATTTT. Translated: CASSLAPSGVTDTQYF. The chain links TRBV5-4 to TRBJ2-3, with 9 bases fitting TRBD2. In germline, CDR1 is SGHNT, CDR2 YYREEE (reference sequence). V was pared by 0 bases and J by 2 bases, with 4 bases of the junction left unmatched. CDR3 length equals 16 residues.

The V and J genes are TRBV10-1 and TRBJ2-1; 7 positions agree with TRBD1. The CDR3 is made up of 15 amino acids. Germline V gene lookup returns CDR1 WNHNN and CDR2 SYGVQD (reference sequence). V dropped 6 bases and J dropped 6; count of bases not matched to a gene: 11. The CDR3 DNA is TGCGCCAGCAGGAAAAGACAGGGATGGGGCAATGAGCAGTTCTTC. As protein: CASRKRQGWGNEQFF.

The chain is built from TRBV5-1 and TRBJ2-1; 9 bases agree with TRBD2. V shed 4 bases, J shed 7 bases, and the junction held 9 bases outside the gene matches. There are 15 residues in the CDR3. The germline V gene encodes CDR1 SGHRS and CDR2 YFSETQ. The CDR3: CASSPAGGTVNEQFF. CDR3 coding DNA: TGCGCCAGCAGCCCCGCGGGGGGGACCGTGAATGAGCAGTTCTTC.

This chain's CDR3 is CASSTQGFGNTIYF. The CDR3 coding sequence is TGTGCCAGCAGTACACAGGGATTCGGAAACACCATATATTTT. V and J are TRBV28 and TRBJ1-3; tentative D call: TRBD1 (6 bases). The CDR3 length is 14 residues. V lost 5 bases to trimming and J lost 4 bases, with 12 bases between them. Germline assignment: CDR1 MDHEN and CDR2 SYDVKM.

This chain joins TRBV6-1 and TRBJ2-1, with D unclear. CDR3 length: 12 amino acids. V shed 3 bases and J shed 8 bases, with 8 bases lying between them. Per germline, CDR1 MNHNS and CDR2 SASEGT. The CDR3: CASSDLAHEQFF. The CDR3 DNA reads as TGTGCCAGCAGTGATTTAGCTCATGAGCAGTTCTTC.

The chain recombines TRBV7-6 with TRBJ2-7; 7 positions match TRBD2. The V and J ends lost 5 bases and 2 bases, in that order; junction bases with no gene match: 6. Germline V CDR1 and CDR2: SGHVS, FNYEAQ. The CDR3 runs 14 residues. CDR3 loop: CASSITSATYEQYF. The CDR3 coding sequence is TGTGCCAGCAGCATTACTAGCGCAACCTACGAGCAGTACTTC.

This sequence joins TRBV19 and TRBJ1-6; 9 positions match TRBD1. The CDR3 loop spans 15 amino acids. V dropped 9 bases and J dropped 7; count of bases not matched to a gene: 10. Germline values: CDR1 LNHDA, CDR2 SQIVND (reference sequence). This chain's CDR3 is CASRDREVGNSPLHF. In DNA, the CDR3 is TGTGCCAGCCGGGACAGGGAGGTGGGAAATTCACCCCTCCACTTT.

The chain has TRBV6-1 and TRBJ1-2; no clear D. The germline V and J ends were trimmed by 6 bases and 2 bases, with 4 bases remaining between them. The germline V gene has CDR1 MNHNS and CDR2 SASEGT. This CDR3 contains 11 residues. CDR3 coding DNA: TGTGCCAGCAGACAGAACTATGGCTACACCTTC. Protein sequence: CASRQNYGYTF.

This clone is a singleton in its sample. The chain joins TRBV9 to TRBJ1-6, with 7 bases that match TRBD1. The CDR3 loop spans 15 amino acids. CDR1 and CDR2 from the germline V gene are SGDLS and YYNGEE. J lost 5 bases, V lost 1 base, and 3 bases had no gene match. The CDR3 DNA follows: TGTGCCAGCAGCGTATCGGGACAGAATAATTCACCCCTCCACTTT. Encoded protein: CASSVSGQNNSPLHF.

This rearrangement joins TRBV7-2 to TRBJ1-3, with a tentative D call TRBD1 (5 bases). This CDR3 comprises 16 residues. V gave up 5 bases and J gave up 2 bases, with 16 bases separating them. Germline V gene sequence: CDR1 SGHTA, CDR2 FQGNSA. CDR3 loop: CASSRGGTGTGNTIYF. The DNA of the CDR3 is TGTGCCAGCAGCCGGGGGGGAACCGGAACTGGAAACACCATATATTTT. The whole variable domain, remainder taken from reference TRBV7-2 and TRBJ1-3, is GAGVSQSPSNKVTEKGKDVELRCDPISGHTALYWYRQSLGQGLEFLIYFQGNSAPDKSGLPSDRFSAERTGGSVSTLTIQRTQQEDSAVYLCASSRGGTGTGNTIYFGEGSWLTVV.

The chain carries TRBV13 and TRBJ2-3; possible D gene TRBD2, 5 bases. CDR3 size: 15 residues. V dropped 5 bases and J dropped 3 bases, with 15 bases sitting between them. CDR1 PRHDT and CDR2 FYEKMQ come from the germline V gene (reference sequence). The CDR3 sequence is CASSQGVPGTDTQYF. The CDR3 bases are TGTGCCAGCAGCCAAGGCGTTCCGGGGACAGATACGCAGTATTTT.

This sequence joins TRBV5-1 and TRBJ1-4; possible D gene TRBD1, 6 bases. The CDR3 loop spans 15 amino acids. Trimming stripped 3 bases from V and 2 bases from J, with 11 bases between. Germline CDR1 is SGHRS and CDR2 is YFSETQ. CDR3 sequence: CASSSSGGTNEKLFF. The CDR3 coding sequence is TGCGCCAGCAGCTCCTCGGGGGGCACTAATGAAAAACTGTTTTTT.

The chain couples TRBV30 to TRBJ2-5, with D maybe TRBD1 (6 bases). TRBJ2-7 matches the DNA end more closely, so the J call is doubtful. The CDR3 consists of 13 residues. The germline CDR1 and CDR2 sequences are GTSNPN and SVGIG (reference sequence). This CDR3 reads CAWSYDRSYEQYF. CDR3 coding DNA: TGTGCCTGGAGTTACGACAGGTCCTACGAGCAGTACTTC.

V and J are TRBV30 and TRBJ2-5; 10 positions match TRBD1. The CDR3 contains 15 residues. V trimming: 4 bases; J trimming: 5 bases; junction bases outside the gene matches: 10. CDR1 is GTSNPN, CDR2 SVGIG, per germline (reference sequence). The CDR3 loop reads CAWNSGTGVGETQYF. The CDR3 DNA is TGTGCCTGGAATAGTGGGACAGGGGTGGGGGAGACCCAGTACTTC.

The chain couples TRBV2 to TRBJ2-1, with 11 bases lining up with TRBD2. The CDR3 extends over 15 amino acids. V shed 10 bases, J shed 6 bases, and the junction held 11 bases outside the gene matches. Per the germline V gene, CDR1 is SNHLY and CDR2 is FYNNEI. The CDR3 bases are TGTGCCACCACCACCGGGACTAGCGGAACCAATGAGCAGTTCTTC. It translates to CATTTGTSGTNEQFF. The variable domain in full, with the rest retrieved from reference TRBV2 and TRBJ2-1, is EPEVTQTPSHQVTQMGQEVILRCVPISNHLYFYWYRQILGQKVEFLVSFYNNEISEKSEIFDDQFSVERPDGSNFTLKIRSTKLEDSAMYFCATTTGTSGTNEQFFGPGTRLTVL.

The genes are TRBV27 and TRBJ1-1; 8 nucleotides agree with TRBD1. The CDR3 consists of 12 residues. Germline trimming cut 5 bases from V and 7 bases from J; bases unmatched to any gene: 3. Germline V gene data show CDR1 as MNHEY and CDR2 as SMNVEV (reference sequence). Here the CDR3 DNA reads TGTGCCAGCAGTCACGGACAGGGTGAAGCTTTCTTT. Its translation: CASSHGQGEAFF.

This clone came up once. CDR3 DNA: TGTGCCCAGGGGTCCGAAGATACGCAGTATTTT. It encodes CAQGSEDTQYF. The rearrangement uses TRBV30 and TRBJ2-3; tentative D call: TRBD1 (6 bases). CDR3 length equals 11 residues. Trimming pared 8 bases from V and 5 bases from J, leaving 11 bases between. The V gene's germline CDR1 is GTSNPN and CDR2 SVGIG (reference sequence).

This clone was detected once. The chain uses TRBV5-1 and TRBJ2-6, with a tentative D call TRBD2 (5 bases). Germline V CDR1 and CDR2: SGHRS, YFSETQ. V shed 0 bases and J shed 2 bases, with 9 bases lying between them. The CDR3 sequence is 16 residues long. The CDR3 here is CASSLAGEPGANVLTF. The CDR3 DNA reads as TGCGCCAGCAGCTTGGCCGGGGAACCTGGGGCCAACGTCCTGACTTTC.

The chain combines TRBV10-3 with TRBJ2-2; TRBD2 matches at 10 bases. J lost 0 bases, V lost 0 bases, and 4 bases had no gene match. The germline V gene encodes CDR1 ENHRY and CDR2 SYGVKD. This CDR3 has 18 residues. In nucleotides, the CDR3 is TGTGCCATCAGTGAGTCGCCTAGCGGGGGTCCGAACACCGGGGAGCTGTTTTTT. This codes for CAISESPSGGPNTGELFF.